This T cell receptor beta chain was recorded in a study of OX40 agonist ivuxolimab in advanced cancers. The CDR3 consists of 15 residues. With V trimmed by 3 bases and J by 6 bases, 12 bases remained unmatched. CDR1 SQVTM and CDR2 ANQGSEA come from the germline V gene. Assay: immunoSEQ multiplex PCR; the TCRdb copy retains only in-frame clones and omits some. The sample has over 45,000 clones; roughly 91% are singletons. The sample here was CD4+ or CD8+ T cells sorted from blood, taken in a trial of the OX40 agonist ivuxolimab. The clonotype comes from an adult with an advanced solid tumor such as melanoma, head and neck, liver or kidney cancer. The genes are TRBV29-1 and TRBJ2-3, with 7 bases that match TRBD2. The CDR3 loop reads CSVDLGEGTWDTQYF. CDR3 nucleotide sequence: TGCAGCGTTGATTTGGGGGAGGGAACATGGGATACGCAGTATTTT.